This T cell receptor (beta chain) was obtained from a study of blood T cell repertoires in COVID-19. At the level of the study: The United States, Italy and Spain provided the acute and convalescent COVID-19 samples. T cells, B-cell-depleted T cells, or PBMCs supplied cDNA or gDNA.

In the original processing: From reference gene primer amplification, estimates of nucleated cell counts were derived. TCRdb keeps only in-frame clones here, not all; method: immunoSEQ multiplex PCR. That table furnishes V, J and clone size, whereas the DNA furnished D and trimming. The repertoire holds over 250,000 clones, about 83% seen once, with approximately 10% in the top ten. Trimming took off 0 bases at V and 2 bases at J, with 8 bases between the two ends. The germline CDR1 and CDR2 sequences are SGHRS and YFSETQ. The CDR3 contains 15 residues. Sequenced: peripheral blood. This receptor was identified in a woman aged 45-65 years who had recovered from COVID-19. This chain uses TRBV5-1 with TRBJ2-2; D possibly corresponds to TRBD1 (6 bases). CDR3 nucleotide sequence: TGCGCCAGCAGCTTGGCGGACAGAAACACCGGGGAGCTGTTTTTT. This gives the protein CASSLADRNTGELFF.